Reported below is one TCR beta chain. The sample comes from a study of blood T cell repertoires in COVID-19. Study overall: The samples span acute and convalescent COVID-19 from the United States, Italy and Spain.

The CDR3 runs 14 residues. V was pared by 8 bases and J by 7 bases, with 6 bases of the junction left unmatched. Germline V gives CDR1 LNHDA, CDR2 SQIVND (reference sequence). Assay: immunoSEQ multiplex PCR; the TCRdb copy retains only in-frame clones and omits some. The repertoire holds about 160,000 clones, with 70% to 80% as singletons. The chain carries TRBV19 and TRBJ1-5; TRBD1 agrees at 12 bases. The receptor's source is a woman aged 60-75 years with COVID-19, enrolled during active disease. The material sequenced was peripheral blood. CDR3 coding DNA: TGTGCCAGTTCCGGGACAGGGGGCGGGCAGCCCCAGCATTTT. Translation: CASSGTGGGQPQHF.